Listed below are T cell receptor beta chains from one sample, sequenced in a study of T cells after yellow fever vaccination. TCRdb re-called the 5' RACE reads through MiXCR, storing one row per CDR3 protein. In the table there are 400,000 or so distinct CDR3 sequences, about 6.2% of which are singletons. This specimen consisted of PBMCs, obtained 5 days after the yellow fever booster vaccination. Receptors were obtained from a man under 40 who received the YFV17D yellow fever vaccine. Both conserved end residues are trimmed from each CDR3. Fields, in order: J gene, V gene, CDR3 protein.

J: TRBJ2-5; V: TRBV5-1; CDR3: ASSSIDAIGETQY
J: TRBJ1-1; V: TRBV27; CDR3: ASSPLLSGAFTEAF
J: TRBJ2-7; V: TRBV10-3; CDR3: AIGLAGDSYEQY
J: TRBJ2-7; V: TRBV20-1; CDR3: SAPGSGPSGEQY
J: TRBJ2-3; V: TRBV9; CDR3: ASSVWGRAETQY
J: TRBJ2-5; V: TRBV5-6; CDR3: ASSWGNLRRQETQY
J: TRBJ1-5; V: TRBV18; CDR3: ASSRDSDQPQH
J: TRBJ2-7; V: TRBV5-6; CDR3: ASSFVDSTYEQY
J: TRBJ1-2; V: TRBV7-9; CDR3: ASSLPEYNGYT
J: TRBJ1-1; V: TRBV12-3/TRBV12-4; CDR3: ASRGAGSEAF
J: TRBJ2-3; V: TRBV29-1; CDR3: SVEGRGSTDTQY
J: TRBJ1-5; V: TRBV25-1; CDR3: ASGGFGLDQPQH
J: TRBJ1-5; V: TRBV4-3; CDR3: ASSQDRAGGYNQPQH
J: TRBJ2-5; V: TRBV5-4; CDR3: AKGAGGETQY
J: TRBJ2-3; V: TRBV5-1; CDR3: ATLVRDTQY
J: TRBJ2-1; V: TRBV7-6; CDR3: ASSLEAGHEQF
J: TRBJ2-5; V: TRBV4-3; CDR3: ASSSRLAIGETQY
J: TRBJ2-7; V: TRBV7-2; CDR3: ASSPTSGGSYEQY
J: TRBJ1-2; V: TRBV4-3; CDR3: ASSQERGGPGYGYT
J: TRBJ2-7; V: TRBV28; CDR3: ASSFRSTAWPYEQY
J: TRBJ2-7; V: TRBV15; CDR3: ATSRVPDYYEQY
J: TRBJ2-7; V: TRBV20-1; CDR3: SARVRHSYEQY
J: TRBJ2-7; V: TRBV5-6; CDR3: ASSLLQGTYEQY
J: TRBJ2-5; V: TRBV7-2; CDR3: ASSLALARGETQY
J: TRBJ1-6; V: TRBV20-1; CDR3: SASDRVNSPLH
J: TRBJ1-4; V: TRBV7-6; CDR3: ASSLARLNNEKLF
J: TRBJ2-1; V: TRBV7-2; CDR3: ASSFGLRNDEQF
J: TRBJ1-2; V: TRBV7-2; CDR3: ASSLGGTGVYGYT
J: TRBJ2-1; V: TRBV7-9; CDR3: ASSLAGSEQF
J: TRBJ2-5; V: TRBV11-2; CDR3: ASSPNTGGGRTAQETQY
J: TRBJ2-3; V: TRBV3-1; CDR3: ASSQAAGVTDTQY
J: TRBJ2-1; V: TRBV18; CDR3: ASSPALSYNEQF
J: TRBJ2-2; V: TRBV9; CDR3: ASSVIGPLDGELF
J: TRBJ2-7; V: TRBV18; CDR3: ASSPASYEQY
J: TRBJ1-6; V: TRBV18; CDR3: ASSPDREEPLH
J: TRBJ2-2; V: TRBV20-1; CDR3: SARGTRNTGELF
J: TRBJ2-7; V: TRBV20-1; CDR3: SARDPLAGTYEQY
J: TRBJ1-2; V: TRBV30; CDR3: AWSVEEIGRGDNEFGT
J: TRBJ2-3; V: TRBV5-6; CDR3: ASSLALDTQY
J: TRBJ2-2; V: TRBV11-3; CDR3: ASSTAGVGELF
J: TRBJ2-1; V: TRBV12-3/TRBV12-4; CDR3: ASQREMFNEQF
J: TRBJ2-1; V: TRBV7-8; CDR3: ASSLGALLAGWDEQF
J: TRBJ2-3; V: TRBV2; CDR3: ASSFRLAGAADTQY
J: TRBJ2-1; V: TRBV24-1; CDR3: ATSDSGLGGNEQF
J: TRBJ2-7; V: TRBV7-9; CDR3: ASTLGDRIWEQY
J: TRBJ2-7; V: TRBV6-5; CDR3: ASSYGYDRRYEQY
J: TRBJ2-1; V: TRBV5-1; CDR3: ASSLSSRPYDEQF
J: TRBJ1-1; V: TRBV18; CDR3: ASSPPTGPSEAF
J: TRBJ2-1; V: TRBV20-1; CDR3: SARDKDYEQF
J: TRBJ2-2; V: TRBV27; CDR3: ASSFRLGVTGELF